The 13 T cell receptor beta chains below all came from one sample that was sequenced in a study of blood T cells in healthy people across ages. A J-beta primer mix and a sample-barcoded 5' primer were used in a second PCR of about 7 to 12 cycles. MiXCR, applied by TCRdb to the 5' RACE reads, yields one record per CDR3 protein. The table has 650,000 to 1,000,000 distinct CDR3 sequences, about 34% seen once. Sequenced sample: blood. The source of these receptors is a man younger than 35 in good health.

This clonotype was found a few times. The rearrangement uses TRBV5-1 and TRBJ2-7, with D perhaps matching TRBD1 (5 bases). V shed 0 bases and J shed 6 bases, with 13 bases lying between them. Per germline, CDR1 SGHRS and CDR2 YFSETQ. The CDR3 extends over 14 amino acids. In DNA form, the CDR3 reads TGCGCCAGCAGCTTGGCCCGTCAGGGCCTCGAGCAGTACTTC. Amino acid sequence: CASSLARQGLEQYF.

In this sample, this clonotype turned up many times. The V and J genes are TRBV6-6 and TRBJ1-2, with TRBD1 identical over 8 bases. Germline values: CDR1 MNHNY, CDR2 SVGAGI (reference sequence). Germline trimming cut 2 bases from V and 6 bases from J; bases unmatched to any gene: 17. The CDR3 is 18 residues long. CDR3 nucleotides: TGTGCCAGCAGTTACCCCCAGGCAGGGGGCGAATCTTCGGATGGCTACACCTTC. Translation: CASSYPQAGGESSDGYTF.

In this sample, this clonotype turned up many times. The chain uses TRBV20-1 and TRBJ2-7; D possibly corresponds to TRBD1 (5 bases). Germline CDR1 is DFQATT and CDR2 is SNEGSKA (reference sequence). V was clipped by 1 base and J by 2 bases, with 9 bases between them. The CDR3 consists of 13 residues. The CDR3 protein is CSARGQLTYEQYF. As DNA, the CDR3 is TGCAGTGCTAGAGGACAGCTCACCTACGAGCAGTACTTC.

This clonotype was counted a few times. The chain has TRBV20-1 and TRBJ1-4; a weak D match, TRBD1 (5 bases). Looked up from germline, CDR1 is DFQATT and CDR2 is SNEGSKA (reference sequence). V lost 5 bases, J lost 2 bases, and 12 bases lay in between. CDR3 length equals 14 residues. CDR3: CSADSGNTNEKLFF. DNA of the CDR3: TGCAGTGCTGATTCAGGGAATACTAATGAAAAACTGTTTTTT.

The table lists this clonotype with a few counts. The V call is TRBV20-1, the J call TRBJ2-3; 8 bases map to TRBD2. Germline loops: CDR1 DFQATT, CDR2 SNEGSKA (reference sequence). The CDR3 runs to 16 residues. Trimming cost V 0 bases and J 6 bases; bases outside gene matches: 11. CDR3 region: CSAREPRASGWDTQYF. The CDR3 region has the DNA TGCAGTGCTAGAGAGCCTCGGGCTAGCGGGTGGGATACGCAGTATTTT.

J is TRBJ2-3 and V is TRBV7-2; 8 bases map to TRBD2. This CDR3 region has 17 residues. V dropped 5 bases and J dropped 2; count of bases not matched to a gene: 12. CDR1 SGHTA and CDR2 FQGNSA come from the germline V gene. The CDR3 here is CASSPTGGSGDTDTQYF. CDR3 sequence (DNA): TGTGCCAGCAGCCCCACGGGAGGTAGCGGGGACACAGATACGCAGTATTTT.

The V call is TRBV20-1, the J call TRBJ1-2; weak D call: TRBD1 (6 bases). The CDR3 is made up of 11 amino acids. The germline V gene has CDR1 DFQATT and CDR2 SNEGSKA (reference sequence). Trimming shortened V by 4 bases and J by 3 bases, and 6 bases separated the two germline ends. CDR3 in amino acids: CSAKGDYGYTF. For the CDR3, the DNA is TGCAGTGCTAAGGGGGACTATGGCTACACCTTC.

J is TRBJ2-5 and V is TRBV2; 10 bases map to TRBD1. The CDR3 spans 11 residues. Germline CDR1 reads SNHLY; CDR2 reads FYNNEI. With V trimmed by 6 bases and J by 13 bases, 5 bases remained unmatched. CDR3 residues: CASRMTGGGYF. In nucleotides, the CDR3 is TGTGCCAGCAGGATGACAGGGGGCGGGTACTTC.

V is TRBV29-1 and J is TRBJ2-2, with 8 positions matching TRBD1. With 6 bases clipped from V and 4 bases from J, the junction kept 4 bases outside the gene matches. CDR3 size: 13 residues. Per germline, CDR1 SQVTM and CDR2 ANQGSEA. The CDR3 DNA reads TGCAGCGTCGGGACAGGTCGCACCGGGGAGCTGTTTTTT. Its translation: CSVGTGRTGELFF.

On this clonotype: Germline and junction disagree at one end, which may indicate a read error. The chain joins TRBV20-1 to TRBJ2-7; D is unclear. The CDR3 covers 14 residues. Germline V gene lookup returns CDR1 DFQATT and CDR2 SNEGSKA (reference sequence). This CDR3 is CSARGRFSSYGQYF. For the CDR3, the DNA is TGCAGTGCTAGGGGCAGGTTCAGCTCCTACGGGCAGTACTTC.

This rearrangement joins TRBV29-1 to TRBJ2-3; either TRBD1 or TRBD2 may supply D (7 bases each). The V end was cut by 2 bases, the J end by 9 bases, with 12 bases between. Germline CDR1 is SQVTM and CDR2 is ANQGSEA. This CDR3 has 12 amino acids. CDR3 sequence (DNA): TGCAGCGTTGAAAGGGAGGGGGCCACGCAGTATTTT. Amino acids: CSVEREGATQYF.

This clonotype was counted at least ten times. This chain links TRBV12-3 or TRBV12-4 with TRBJ2-5; no reliable D call. V lost 7 bases to trimming and J lost 5 bases, with 14 bases between them. CDR3 length: 13 amino acids. The CDR3 DNA reads TGTGCCAGCAAAGGAACAGTTGAGGAGACCCAGTACTTC. This encodes CASKGTVEETQYF.

Concerning this clonotype: This likely comes from a read error, as the CDR3 has no conserved phenylalanine or tryptophan at its end. The limits of the CDR3 on the DNA are not certain, so only TCRdb's listed CDR3 is given. The chain employs TRBV21-1 and TRBJ1-2. TRBV21-1 has pseudogene status. A total of 17 residues make up the CDR3, ends included. The CDR3 spells CASSPRECRGIGYGYTV.